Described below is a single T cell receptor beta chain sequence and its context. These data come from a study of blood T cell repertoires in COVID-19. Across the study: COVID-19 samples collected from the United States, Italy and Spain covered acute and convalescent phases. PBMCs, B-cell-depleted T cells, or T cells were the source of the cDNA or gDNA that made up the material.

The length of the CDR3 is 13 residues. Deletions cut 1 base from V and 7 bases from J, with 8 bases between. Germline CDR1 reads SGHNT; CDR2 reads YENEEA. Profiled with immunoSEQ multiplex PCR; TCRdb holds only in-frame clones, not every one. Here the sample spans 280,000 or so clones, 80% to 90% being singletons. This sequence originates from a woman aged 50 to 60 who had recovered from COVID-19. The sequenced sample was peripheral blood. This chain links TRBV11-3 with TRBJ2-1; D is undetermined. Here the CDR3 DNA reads TGTGCCAGCAGCTTAGGTTTTCCTAATGAGCAGTTCTTC. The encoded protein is CASSLGFPNEQFF.